This T cell receptor beta chain was sequenced during a study of shared clonotypes between healthy human individuals. Study overall: Donors had three CD4 naive, three CD4 memory, two CD8 naive and one CD8 memory plate apiece. Study-level results: Of the naive CD4 clonotypes, approximately 5% were shared across a few donors.

In germline, CDR1 is MDHEN, CDR2 SYDVKM. V was cut by 6 bases and J by 8 bases, with 13 bases left in between. The CDR3 totals 13 residues. This clone was counted only a few times. Its antigen is unidentified. Profiled with immunoSEQ multiplex PCR; TCRdb holds only in-frame clones, not every one. The data show roughly 760,000 clones, about 74% seen once. The healthy adult donors were HIV-negative and reported no recent acute infections or vaccinations. The chain joins TRBV28 to TRBJ1-4; no clear D gene. The receptor's source is a young woman in good health. The sequencing sample was made of memory CD4+ T cells sorted from blood. The sample's subset: CD45RA-negative fraction. CDR3 amino acids: CASSTVATEKLFF. In nucleotides, the CDR3 is TGTGCCAGCAGCACAGTTGCTACCGAAAAACTGTTTTTT.